Below, one TCR beta chain is given with its context. Antigen specificity is unknown. This sample is drawn from a study of T cell responses to AZD1222 COVID-19 vaccine. Study-level findings and limits: No repertoire was sampled before or during the peak T cell response, only after it. Clonal diversity may have been underestimated in mostly white British donors. After two AZD1222 doses, spike-specific TCR breadth and depth rose versus day 0.

Germline lookup yields CDR1 MNHEY and CDR2 SVGAGI. The CDR3 covers 12 residues. Data came from immunoSEQ multiplex PCR; TCRdb stores just in-frame clones and leaves some out. The data show 100,000 to 150,000 clones, roughly 90% seen once. This TCR was recovered from an adult in good health. The J gene is TRBJ2-1, the V gene TRBV6-5, with 9 bases lining up with TRBD2. The sequences come from peripheral blood, collected on day 0 of AZD1222 vaccination. The CDR3 sequence: CAIRGAGGEQFF. CDR3 bases: TGTGCTATCAGAGGAGCGGGGGGTGAGCAGTTCTTC.